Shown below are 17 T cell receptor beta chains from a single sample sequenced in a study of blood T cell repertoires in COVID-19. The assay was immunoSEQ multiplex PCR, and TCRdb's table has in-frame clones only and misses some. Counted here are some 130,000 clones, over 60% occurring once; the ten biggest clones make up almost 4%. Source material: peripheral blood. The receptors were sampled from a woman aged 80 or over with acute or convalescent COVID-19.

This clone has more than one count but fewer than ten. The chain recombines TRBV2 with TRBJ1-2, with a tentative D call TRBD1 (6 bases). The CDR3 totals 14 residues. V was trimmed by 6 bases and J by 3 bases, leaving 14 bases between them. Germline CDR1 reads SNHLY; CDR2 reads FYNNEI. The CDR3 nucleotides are TGTGCCAGCAGGGAGCGGGGGGCAGACTATGGCTACACCTTC. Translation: CASRERGADYGYTF. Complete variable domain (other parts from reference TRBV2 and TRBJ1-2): EPEVTQTPSHQVTQMGQEVILRCVPISNHLYFYWYRQILGQKVEFLVSFYNNEISEKSEIFDDQFSVERPDGSNFTLKIRSTKLEDSAMYFCASRERGADYGYTFGSGTRLTVV.

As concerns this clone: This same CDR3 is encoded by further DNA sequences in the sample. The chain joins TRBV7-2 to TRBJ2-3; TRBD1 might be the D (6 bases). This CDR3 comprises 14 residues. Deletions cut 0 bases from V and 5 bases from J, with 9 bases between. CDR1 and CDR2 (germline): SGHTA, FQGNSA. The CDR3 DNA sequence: TGTGCCAGCAGCTTAGCAGGGGGAATAGATACGCAGTATTTT. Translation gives CASSLAGGIDTQYF. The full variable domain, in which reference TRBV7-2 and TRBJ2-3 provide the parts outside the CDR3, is GAGVSQSPSNKVTEKGKDVELRCDPISGHTALYWYRQSLGQGLEFLIYFQGNSAPDKSGLPSDRFSAERTGGSVSTLTIQRTQQEDSAVYLCASSLAGGIDTQYFGPGTRLTVL.

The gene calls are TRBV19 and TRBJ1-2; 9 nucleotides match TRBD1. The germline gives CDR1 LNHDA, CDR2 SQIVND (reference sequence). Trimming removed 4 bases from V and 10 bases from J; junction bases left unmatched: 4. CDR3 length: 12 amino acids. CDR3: CASSTRQGDYTF. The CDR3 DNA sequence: TGTGCCAGTAGTACGAGACAGGGGGACTACACCTTC.

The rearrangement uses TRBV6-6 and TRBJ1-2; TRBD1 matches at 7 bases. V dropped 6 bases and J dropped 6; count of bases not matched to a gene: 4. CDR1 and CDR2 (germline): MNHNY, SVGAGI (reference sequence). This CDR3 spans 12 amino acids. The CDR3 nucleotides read TGTGCCAGCAGCCAGGGACAGAATGGCTACACCTTC. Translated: CASSQGQNGYTF.

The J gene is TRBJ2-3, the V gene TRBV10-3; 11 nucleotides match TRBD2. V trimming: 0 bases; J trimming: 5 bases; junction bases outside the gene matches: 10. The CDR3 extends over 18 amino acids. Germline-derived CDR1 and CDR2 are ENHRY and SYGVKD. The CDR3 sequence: CAISESLLAGEGRDTQYF. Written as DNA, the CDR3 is TGTGCCATCAGTGAGTCGTTACTAGCGGGAGAGGGAAGAGATACGCAGTATTTT.

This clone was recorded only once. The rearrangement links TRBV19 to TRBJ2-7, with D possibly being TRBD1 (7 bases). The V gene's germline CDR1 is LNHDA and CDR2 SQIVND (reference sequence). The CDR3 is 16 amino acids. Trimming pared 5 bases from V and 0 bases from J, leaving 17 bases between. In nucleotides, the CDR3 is TGTGCCAGTAGTCCCCGGTTGCGGGACAGCTCCTACGAGCAGTACTTC. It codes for CASSPRLRDSSYEQYF.

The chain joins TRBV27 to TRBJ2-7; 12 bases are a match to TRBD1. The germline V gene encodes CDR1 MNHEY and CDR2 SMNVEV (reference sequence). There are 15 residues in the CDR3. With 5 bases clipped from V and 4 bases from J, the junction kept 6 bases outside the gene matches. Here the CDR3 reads CASSAWDRGLYEQYF. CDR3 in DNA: TGTGCCAGCAGTGCCTGGGACAGGGGGCTTTACGAGCAGTACTTC.

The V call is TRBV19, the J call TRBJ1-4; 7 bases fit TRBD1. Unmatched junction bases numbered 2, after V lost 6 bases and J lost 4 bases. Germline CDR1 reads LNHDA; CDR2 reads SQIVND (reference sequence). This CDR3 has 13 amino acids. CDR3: CASRGQSNEKLFF. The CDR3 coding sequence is TGTGCCAGTAGGGGACAGAGTAATGAAAAACTGTTTTTT.

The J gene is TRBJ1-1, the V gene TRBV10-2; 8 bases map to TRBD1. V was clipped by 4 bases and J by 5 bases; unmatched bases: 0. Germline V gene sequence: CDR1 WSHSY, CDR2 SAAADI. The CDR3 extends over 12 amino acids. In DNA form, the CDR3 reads TGCGCCAGCAGTGGACAGGGGACTGAAGCTTTCTTT. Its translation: CASSGQGTEAFF.

CDR3 in amino acids: CASSIGQGYGYTF. CDR3 nucleotides: TGTGCCAGCAGCATAGGACAGGGTTATGGCTACACCTTC. V gene TRBV7-2 combines with J gene TRBJ1-2, with 8 bases identical to TRBD1. Germline assignment: CDR1 SGHTA and CDR2 FQGNSA. The CDR3 extends over 13 amino acids. The ends lost 5 bases at V and 5 bases at J; junction bases unmatched: 4.

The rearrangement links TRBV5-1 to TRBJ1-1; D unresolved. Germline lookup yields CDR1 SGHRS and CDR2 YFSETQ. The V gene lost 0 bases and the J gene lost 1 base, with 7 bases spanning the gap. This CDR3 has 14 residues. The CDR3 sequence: CASSLVPENTEAFF. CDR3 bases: TGCGCCAGCAGCTTGGTCCCAGAGAACACTGAAGCTTTCTTT. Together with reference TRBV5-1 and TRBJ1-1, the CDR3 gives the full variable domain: KAGVTQTPRYLIKTRGQQVTLSCSPISGHRSVSWYQQTPGQGLQFLFEYFSETQRNKGNFPGRFSGRQFSNSRSEMNVSTLELGDSALYLCASSLVPENTEAFFGQGTRLTVV.

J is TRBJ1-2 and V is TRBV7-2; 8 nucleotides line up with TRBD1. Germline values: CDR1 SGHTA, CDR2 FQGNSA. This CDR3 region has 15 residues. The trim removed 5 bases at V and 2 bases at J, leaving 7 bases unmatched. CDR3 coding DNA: TGTGCCAGCAGCCCACGGACAGGGTGGAACTATGGCTACACCTTC. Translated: CASSPRTGWNYGYTF.

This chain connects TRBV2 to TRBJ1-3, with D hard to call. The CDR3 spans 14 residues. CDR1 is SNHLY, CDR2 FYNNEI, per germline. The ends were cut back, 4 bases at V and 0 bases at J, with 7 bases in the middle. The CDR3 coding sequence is TGTGCCAGCAGTGCTCAGGACTCTGGAAACACCATATATTTT. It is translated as CASSAQDSGNTIYF.

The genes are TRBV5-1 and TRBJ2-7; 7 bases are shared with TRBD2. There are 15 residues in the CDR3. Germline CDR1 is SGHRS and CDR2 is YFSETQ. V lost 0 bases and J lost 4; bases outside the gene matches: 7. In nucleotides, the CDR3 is TGCGCCAGCAGCTTGGCCGGGGGTAGCGGGTACGAGCAGTACTTC. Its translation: CASSLAGGSGYEQYF.

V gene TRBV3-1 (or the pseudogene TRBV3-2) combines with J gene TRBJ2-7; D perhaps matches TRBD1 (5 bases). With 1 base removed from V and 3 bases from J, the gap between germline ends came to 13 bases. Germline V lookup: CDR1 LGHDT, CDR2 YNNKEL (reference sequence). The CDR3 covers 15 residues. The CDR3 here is CASSQGQFSDYEQYF. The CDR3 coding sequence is TGTGCCAGCAGCCAAGGACAGTTCTCGGACTACGAGCAGTACTTC.

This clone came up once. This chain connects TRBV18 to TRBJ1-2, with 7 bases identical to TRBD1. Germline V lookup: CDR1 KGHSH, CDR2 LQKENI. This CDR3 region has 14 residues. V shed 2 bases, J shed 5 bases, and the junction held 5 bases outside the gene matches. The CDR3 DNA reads TGTGCCAGCTCACCAGATGGGACAGAATATGGCTACACCTTC. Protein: CASSPDGTEYGYTF.

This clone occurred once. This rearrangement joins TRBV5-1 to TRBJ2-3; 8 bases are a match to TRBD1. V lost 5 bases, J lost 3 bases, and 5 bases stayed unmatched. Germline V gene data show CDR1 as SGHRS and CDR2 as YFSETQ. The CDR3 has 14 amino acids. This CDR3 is CASSSQGATDTQYF. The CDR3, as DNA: TGCGCCAGCAGTTCTCAGGGGGCAACAGATACGCAGTATTTT.